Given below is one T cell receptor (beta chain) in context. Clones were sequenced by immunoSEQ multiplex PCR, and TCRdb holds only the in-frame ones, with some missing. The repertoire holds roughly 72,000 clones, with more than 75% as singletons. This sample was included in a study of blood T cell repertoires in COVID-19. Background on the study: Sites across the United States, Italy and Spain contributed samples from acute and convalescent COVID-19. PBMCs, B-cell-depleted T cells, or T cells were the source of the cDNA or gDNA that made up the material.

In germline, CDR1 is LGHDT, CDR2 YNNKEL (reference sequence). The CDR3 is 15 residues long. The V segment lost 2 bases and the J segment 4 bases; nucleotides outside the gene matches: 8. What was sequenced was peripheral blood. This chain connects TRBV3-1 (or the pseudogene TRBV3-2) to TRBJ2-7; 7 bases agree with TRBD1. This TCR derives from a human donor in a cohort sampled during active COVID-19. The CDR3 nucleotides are TGTGCCAGCAGCCAAAGGGGACAGACCCTTTACGAGCAGTACTTC. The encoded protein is CASSQRGQTLYEQYF.